The source of this T cell receptor (beta chain) is a study of blood T cell repertoires in COVID-19. Whole-study context: Nucleic acid was either cDNA or gDNA, and it came from T cells, B-cell-depleted T cells, or PBMCs.

There are 16 residues in the CDR3. Looked up from germline, CDR1 is SGHRS and CDR2 is YFSETQ. V shed 0 bases and J shed 9 bases, with 19 bases lying between them. Sequenced by immunoSEQ multiplex PCR; TCRdb stores in-frame clones only, minus some. The sample comprises over 150,000 clones, roughly 80% of which are singletons, and about 3.8% rests with the top ten. This chain joins TRBV5-1 and TRBJ2-4, with D possibly being TRBD2 (6 bases). The source material was peripheral blood. The sequence was collected from a woman older than 75 with acute or convalescent COVID-19. The CDR3 reads CASSLAAGSGQGIQYF. CDR3 DNA sequence: TGCGCCAGCAGCTTGGCCGCGGGATCCGGGCAGGGCATTCAGTACTTC.